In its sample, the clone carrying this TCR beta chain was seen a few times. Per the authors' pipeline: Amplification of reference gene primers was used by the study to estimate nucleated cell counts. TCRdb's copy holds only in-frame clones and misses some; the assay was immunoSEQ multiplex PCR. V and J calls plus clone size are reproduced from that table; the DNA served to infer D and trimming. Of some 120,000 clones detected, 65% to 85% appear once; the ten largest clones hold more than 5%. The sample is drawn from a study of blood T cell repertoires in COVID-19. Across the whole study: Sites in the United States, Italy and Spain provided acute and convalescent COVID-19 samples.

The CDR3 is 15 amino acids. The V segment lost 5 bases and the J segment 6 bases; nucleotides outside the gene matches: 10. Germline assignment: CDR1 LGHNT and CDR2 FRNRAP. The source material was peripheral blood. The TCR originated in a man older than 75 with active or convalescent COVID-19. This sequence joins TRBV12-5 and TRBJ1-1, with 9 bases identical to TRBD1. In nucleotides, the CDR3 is TGTGCTAGTGGTCTCTTCCGGGACAGGGATGCTGAAGCTTTCTTT. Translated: CASGLFRDRDAEAFF.